This T cell receptor beta chain was captured in a study of PD-1 blockade in mismatch repair-deficient tumors. Study overall: Enrolled about 2013-2016, patients had progressing, pretreated mismatch repair-deficient cancers of 12 to 13 types.

Sequencing was performed with immunoSEQ multiplex PCR; in TCRdb, only in-frame clones are kept and a portion is missing. Of 120,000 or so clones listed, roughly nine tenths are singletons. This CDR3 is 14 amino acids long. V trimming: 7 bases; J trimming: 0 bases; junction bases outside the gene matches: 3. The germline CDR1 and CDR2 sequences are SQVTM and ANQGSEA. This receptor was identified in an adult with mismatch repair-deficient cancer. The specimen was peripheral blood, collected 44 weeks after starting pembrolizumab. The chain carries TRBV29-1 and TRBJ2-1; 10 nucleotides agree with TRBD2. The CDR3 bases are TGCAGCGCCGGACTAGCGGACTCCTACAATGAGCAGTTCTTC. This codes for CSAGLADSYNEQFF.